This entry describes one T cell receptor beta chain. The antigen is not known. The sample originates from a study of regulatory T cells in long-lasting Graves disease. Turning to the study itself: Persistence in Graves' disease denoted antithyroid drug use beyond 5 years alongside positive TSH receptor antibodies. Study-wide findings and caveats: Favored gene segments in persistent disease were TRBV28, TRBJ1-2 and TRBJ2-5. What was studied was peripheral blood only, and not thyroid tissue.

Time point in this sample: persistent/refractory GD, antithyroid drugs over 5 years with positive TRAb. The TCR library used RNA extracted from PBMCs. The diagnosis of Graves' disease used American Thyroid Association guidelines. CDR3-region Arm-PCR and iRepertoire HTBI primers produced the TCR beta libraries. TCRdb called the multiplex PCR reads again in MiXCR, with one record for every CDR3 protein. Of hundreds of thousands of distinct CDR3 sequences in the sample, more than 20% were seen once. V was pared by 0 bases and J by 1 base, with 6 bases of the junction left unmatched. Germline CDR1 and CDR2: SGHRS and YFSETQ. CDR3 size: 16 residues.

The chain uses TRBV5-1 and TRBJ2-5; TRBD2 aligns across 7 bases. The sample was peripheral blood mononuclear cells (PBMCs), taken when the disease was refractory, from a patient treated with antithyroid drugs. The source is a female donor with Graves disease. CDR3 nucleotide sequence: TGCGCCAGCAGCTTGGTGCTAGCGGATCCCCAAGAGACCCAGTACTTC. Protein sequence: CASSLVLADPQETQYF.